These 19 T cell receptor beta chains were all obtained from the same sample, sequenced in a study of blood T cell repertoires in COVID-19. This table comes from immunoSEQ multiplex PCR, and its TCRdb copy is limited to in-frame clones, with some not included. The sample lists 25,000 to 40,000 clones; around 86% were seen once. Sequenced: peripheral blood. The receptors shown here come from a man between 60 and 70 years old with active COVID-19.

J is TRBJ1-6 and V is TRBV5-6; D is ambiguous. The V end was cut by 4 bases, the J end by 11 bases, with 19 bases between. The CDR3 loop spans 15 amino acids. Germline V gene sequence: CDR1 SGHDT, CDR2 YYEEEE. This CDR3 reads CASSTRSRSGPPLHF. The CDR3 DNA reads TGTGCCAGCAGCACCCGATCCCGGAGCGGTCCACCCCTCCACTTT.

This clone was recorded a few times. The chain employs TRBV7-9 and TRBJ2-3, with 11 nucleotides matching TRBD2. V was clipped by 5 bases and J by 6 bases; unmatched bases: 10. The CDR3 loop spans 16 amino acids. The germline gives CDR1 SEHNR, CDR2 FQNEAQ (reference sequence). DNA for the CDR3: TGTGCCAGCAGCGACCATAGCGGGGGGGCGAGTGATACGCAGTATTTT. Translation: CASSDHSGGASDTQYF. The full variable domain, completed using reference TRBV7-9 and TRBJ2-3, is DTGVSQNPRHKITKRGQNVTFRCDPISEHNRLYWYRQTLGQGPEFLTYFQNEAQLEKSRLLSDRFSAERPKGSFSTLEIQRTEQGDSAMYLCASSDHSGGASDTQYFGPGTRLTVL.

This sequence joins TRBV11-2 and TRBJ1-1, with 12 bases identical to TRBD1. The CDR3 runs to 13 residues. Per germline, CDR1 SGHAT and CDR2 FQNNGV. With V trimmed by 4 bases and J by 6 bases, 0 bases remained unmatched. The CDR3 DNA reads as TGTGCCAGCAGCTGGGACAGGGGGCCTGAAGCTTTCTTT. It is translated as CASSWDRGPEAFF.

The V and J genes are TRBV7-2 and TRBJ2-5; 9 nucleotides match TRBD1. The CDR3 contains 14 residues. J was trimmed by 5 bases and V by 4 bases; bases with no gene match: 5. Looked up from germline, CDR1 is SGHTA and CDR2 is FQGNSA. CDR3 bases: TGTGCCAGCAGCTCGAGACAGGGGGTTGAGACCCAGTACTTC. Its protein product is CASSSRQGVETQYF.

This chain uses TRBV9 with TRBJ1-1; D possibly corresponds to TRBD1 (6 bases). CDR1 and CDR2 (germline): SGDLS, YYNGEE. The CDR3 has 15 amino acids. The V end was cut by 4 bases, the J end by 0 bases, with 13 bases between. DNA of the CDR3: TGTGCCAGCAGCACACACCCAGGGGTGAACACTGAAGCTTTCTTT. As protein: CASSTHPGVNTEAFF.

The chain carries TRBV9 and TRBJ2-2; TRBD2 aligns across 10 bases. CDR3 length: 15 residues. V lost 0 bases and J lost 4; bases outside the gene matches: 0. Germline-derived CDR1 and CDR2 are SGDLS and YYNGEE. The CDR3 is CASSVVAGGTGELFF. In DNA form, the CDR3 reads TGTGCCAGCAGCGTAGTAGCGGGAGGCACCGGGGAGCTGTTTTTT.

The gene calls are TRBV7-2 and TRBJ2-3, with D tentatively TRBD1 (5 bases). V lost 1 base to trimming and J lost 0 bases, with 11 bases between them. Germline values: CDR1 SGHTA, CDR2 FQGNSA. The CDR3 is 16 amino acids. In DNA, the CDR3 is TGTGCCAGCAGCTTAGTAGGGGATGCTAGCACAGATACGCAGTATTTT. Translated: CASSLVGDASTDTQYF.

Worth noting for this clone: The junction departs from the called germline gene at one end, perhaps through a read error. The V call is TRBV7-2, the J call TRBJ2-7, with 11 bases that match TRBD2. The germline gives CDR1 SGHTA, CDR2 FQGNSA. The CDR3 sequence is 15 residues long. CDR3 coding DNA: TGTGCCAGCAGCTTAGTGGCATACCCCGGGACTAGCGGAGACTTC. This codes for CASSLVAYPGTSGDF.

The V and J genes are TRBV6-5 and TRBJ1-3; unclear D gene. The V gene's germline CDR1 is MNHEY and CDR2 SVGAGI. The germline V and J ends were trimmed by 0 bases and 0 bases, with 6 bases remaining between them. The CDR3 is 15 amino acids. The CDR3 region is CASSYSADSGNTIYF. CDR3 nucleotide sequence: TGTGCCAGCAGTTACTCCGCAGACTCTGGAAACACCATATATTTT.

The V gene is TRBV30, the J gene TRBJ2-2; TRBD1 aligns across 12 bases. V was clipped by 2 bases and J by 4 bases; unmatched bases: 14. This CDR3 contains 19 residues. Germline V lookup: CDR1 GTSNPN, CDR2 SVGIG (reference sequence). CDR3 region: CAWSYDTGTGGYRTGELFF. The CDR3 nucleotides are TGTGCCTGGAGTTACGACACCGGGACAGGGGGCTACCGCACCGGGGAGCTGTTTTTT.

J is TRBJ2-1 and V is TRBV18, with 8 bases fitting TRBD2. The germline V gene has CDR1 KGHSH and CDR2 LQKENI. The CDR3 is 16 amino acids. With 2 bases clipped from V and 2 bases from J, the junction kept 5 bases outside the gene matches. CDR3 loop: CASSPNSGSTYNEQFF. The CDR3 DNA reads TGTGCCAGCTCACCAAACAGCGGGAGTACCTACAATGAGCAGTTCTTC. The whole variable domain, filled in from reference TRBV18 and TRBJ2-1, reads NAGVMQNPRHLVRRRGQEARLRCSPMKGHSHVYWYRQLPEEGLKFMVYLQKENIIDESGMPKERFSAEFPKEGPSILRIQQVVRGDSAAYFCASSPNSGSTYNEQFFGPGTRLTVL.

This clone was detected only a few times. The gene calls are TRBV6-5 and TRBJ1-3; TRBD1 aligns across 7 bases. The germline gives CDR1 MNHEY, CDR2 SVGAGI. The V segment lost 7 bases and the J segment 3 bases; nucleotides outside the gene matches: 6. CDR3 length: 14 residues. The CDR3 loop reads CASIQGVGGNTIYF. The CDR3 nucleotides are TGTGCCAGCATCCAGGGGGTTGGTGGAAACACCATATATTTT.

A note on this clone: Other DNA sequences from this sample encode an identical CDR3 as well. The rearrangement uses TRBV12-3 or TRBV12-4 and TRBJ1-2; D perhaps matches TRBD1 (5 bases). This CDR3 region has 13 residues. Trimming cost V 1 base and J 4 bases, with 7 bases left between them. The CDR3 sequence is CASSLGGGYGYTF. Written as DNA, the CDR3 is TGTGCCAGCAGTTTAGGGGGCGGCTATGGCTACACCTTC.

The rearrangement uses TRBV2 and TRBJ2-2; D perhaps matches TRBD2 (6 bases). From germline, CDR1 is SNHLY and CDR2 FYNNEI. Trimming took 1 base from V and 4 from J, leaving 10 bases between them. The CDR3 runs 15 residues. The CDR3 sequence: CASSEERGLTGELFF. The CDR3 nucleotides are TGTGCCAGCAGTGAAGAACGGGGACTCACCGGGGAGCTGTTTTTT.

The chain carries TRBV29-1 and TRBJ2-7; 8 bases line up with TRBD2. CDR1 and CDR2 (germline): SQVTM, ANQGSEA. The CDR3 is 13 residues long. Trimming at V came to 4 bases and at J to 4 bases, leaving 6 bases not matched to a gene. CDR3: CSVGGTSLYEQYF. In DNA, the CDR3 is TGCAGCGTTGGTGGGACTAGTTTGTACGAGCAGTACTTC.

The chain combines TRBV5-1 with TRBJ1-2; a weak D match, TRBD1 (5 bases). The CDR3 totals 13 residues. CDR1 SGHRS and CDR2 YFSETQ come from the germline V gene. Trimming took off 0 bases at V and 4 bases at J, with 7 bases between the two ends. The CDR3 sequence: CASSLGQPYGYTF. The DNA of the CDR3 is TGCGCCAGCAGCTTGGGACAGCCCTATGGCTACACCTTC. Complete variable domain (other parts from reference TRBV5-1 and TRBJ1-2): KAGVTQTPRYLIKTRGQQVTLSCSPISGHRSVSWYQQTPGQGLQFLFEYFSETQRNKGNFPGRFSGRQFSNSRSEMNVSTLELGDSALYLCASSLGQPYGYTFGSGTRLTVV.

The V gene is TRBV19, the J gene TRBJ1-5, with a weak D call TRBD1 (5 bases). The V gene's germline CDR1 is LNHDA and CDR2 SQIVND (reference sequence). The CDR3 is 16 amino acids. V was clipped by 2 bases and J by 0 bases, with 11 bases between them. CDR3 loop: CASSITGGYSNQPQHF. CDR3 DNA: TGTGCCAGTAGTATAACGGGGGGATATAGCAATCAGCCCCAGCATTTT.

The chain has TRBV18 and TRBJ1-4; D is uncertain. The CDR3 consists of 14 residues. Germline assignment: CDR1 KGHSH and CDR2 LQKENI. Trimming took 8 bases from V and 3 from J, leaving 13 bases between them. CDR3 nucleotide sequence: TGTGCCAGCAAAGAGAACAGCTCTAATGAAAAACTGTTTTTT. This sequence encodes CASKENSSNEKLFF. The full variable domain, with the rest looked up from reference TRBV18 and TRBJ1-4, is NAGVMQNPRHLVRRRGQEARLRCSPMKGHSHVYWYRQLPEEGLKFMVYLQKENIIDESGMPKERFSAEFPKEGPSILRIQQVVRGDSAAYFCASKENSSNEKLFFGSGTQLSVL.

The CDR3 DNA sequence: TGTGCCACCAGTGATTTTGGGACAGTTCTGTCCTACGAGCAGTACTTC. It yields the protein CATSDFGTVLSYEQYF. The rearrangement links TRBV24-1 to TRBJ2-7; 7 bases align to TRBD1. Germline CDR1 and CDR2: KGHDR and SFDVKD. There are 16 residues in the CDR3. J was trimmed by 1 base and V by 1 base; bases with no gene match: 6.